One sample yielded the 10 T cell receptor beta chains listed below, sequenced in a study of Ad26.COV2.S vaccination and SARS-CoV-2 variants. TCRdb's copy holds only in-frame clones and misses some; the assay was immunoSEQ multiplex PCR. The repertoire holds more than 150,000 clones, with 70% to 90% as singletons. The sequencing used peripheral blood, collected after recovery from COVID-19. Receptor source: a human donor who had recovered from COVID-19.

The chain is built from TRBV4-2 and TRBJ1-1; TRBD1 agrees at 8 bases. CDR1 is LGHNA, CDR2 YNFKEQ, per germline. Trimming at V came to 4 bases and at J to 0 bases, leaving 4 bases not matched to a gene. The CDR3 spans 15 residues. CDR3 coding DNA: TGTGCCAGCAGCCCCCCGGGACAGGTGAACACTGAAGCTTTCTTT. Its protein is CASSPPGQVNTEAFF.

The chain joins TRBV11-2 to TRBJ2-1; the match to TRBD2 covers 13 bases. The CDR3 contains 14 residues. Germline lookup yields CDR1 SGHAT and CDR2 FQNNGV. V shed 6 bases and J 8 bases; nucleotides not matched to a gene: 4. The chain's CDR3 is CASRLAGGGDEQFF. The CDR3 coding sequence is TGTGCCAGCAGACTAGCGGGAGGGGGTGATGAGCAGTTCTTC.

The CDR3 reads CASWGLASSYEQYF. The CDR3 DNA follows: TGTGCCAGTTGGGGGCTAGCGAGCTCCTACGAGCAGTACTTC. This chain connects TRBV5-8 to TRBJ2-7; D possibly uses TRBD1 or TRBD2 (6 bases each). This CDR3 region has 14 residues. Germline V gene lookup returns CDR1 SGHTS and CDR2 YDEGEE. V was trimmed by 8 bases and J by 0 bases, leaving 15 bases between them.

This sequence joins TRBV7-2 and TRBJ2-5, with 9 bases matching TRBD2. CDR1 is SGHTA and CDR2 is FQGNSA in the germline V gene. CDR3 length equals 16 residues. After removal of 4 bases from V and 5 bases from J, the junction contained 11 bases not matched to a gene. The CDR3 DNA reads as TGTGCCAGCAGCTCGGCGGCGGGAGGGCCTTGGGAGACCCAGTACTTC. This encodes CASSSAAGGPWETQYF.

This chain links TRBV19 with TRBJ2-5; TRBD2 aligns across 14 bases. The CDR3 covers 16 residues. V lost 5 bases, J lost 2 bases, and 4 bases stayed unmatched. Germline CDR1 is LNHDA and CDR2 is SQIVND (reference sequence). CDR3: CASSPRTSGGQETQYF. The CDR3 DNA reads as TGTGCCAGTAGTCCAAGGACTAGCGGGGGGCAAGAGACCCAGTACTTC.

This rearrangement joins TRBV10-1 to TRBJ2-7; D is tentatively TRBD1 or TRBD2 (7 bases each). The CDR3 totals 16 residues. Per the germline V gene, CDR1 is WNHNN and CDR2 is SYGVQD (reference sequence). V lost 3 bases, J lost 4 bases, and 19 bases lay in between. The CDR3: CASSEALGRGPYEQYF. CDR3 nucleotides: TGCGCCAGCAGTGAAGCCCTTGGGAGGGGGCCGTACGAGCAGTACTTC.

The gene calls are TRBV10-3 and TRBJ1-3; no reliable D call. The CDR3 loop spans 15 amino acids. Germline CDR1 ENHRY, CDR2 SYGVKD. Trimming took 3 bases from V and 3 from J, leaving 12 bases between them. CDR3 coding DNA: TGTGCCATCAGTGAACGGGTGTGGGGTGGAAACACCATATATTTT. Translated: CAISERVWGGNTIYF.

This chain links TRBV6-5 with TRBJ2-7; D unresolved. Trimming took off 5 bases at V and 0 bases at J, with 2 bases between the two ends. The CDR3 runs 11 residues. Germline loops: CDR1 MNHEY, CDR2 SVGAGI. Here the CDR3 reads CASSPSYEQYF. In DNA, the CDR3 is TGTGCCAGCAGTCCCTCCTACGAGCAGTACTTC.

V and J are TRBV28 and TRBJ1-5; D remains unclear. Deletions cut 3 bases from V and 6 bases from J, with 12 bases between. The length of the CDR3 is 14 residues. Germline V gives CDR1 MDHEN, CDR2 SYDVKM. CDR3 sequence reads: CASSLAGGGQPQHF. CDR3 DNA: TGTGCCAGCAGTTTGGCGGGAGGCGGTCAGCCCCAGCATTTT. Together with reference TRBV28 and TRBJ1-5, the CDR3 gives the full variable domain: DVKVTQSSRYLVKRTGEKVFLECVQDMDHENMFWYRQDPGLGLRLIYFSYDVKMKEKGDIPEGYSVSREKKERFSLILESASTNQTSMYLCASSLAGGGQPQHFGDGTRLSIL.

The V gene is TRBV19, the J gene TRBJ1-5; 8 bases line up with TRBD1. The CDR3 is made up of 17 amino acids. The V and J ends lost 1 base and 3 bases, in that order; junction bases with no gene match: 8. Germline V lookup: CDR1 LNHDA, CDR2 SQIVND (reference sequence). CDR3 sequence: CASSIAGRGPNNQPQHF. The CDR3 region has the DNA TGTGCCAGTAGTATAGCGGGCAGGGGGCCAAACAATCAGCCCCAGCATTTT.